Each of the 23 T cell receptor beta chains below was sequenced from the same sample in a study of cytomegalovirus exposure and HLA in healthy donors. Vbeta (60) and Jbeta (13) primers were used in the PCR. Profiling relied on immunoSEQ multiplex PCR, and the TCRdb table lists in-frame clones only, not all of them. The table includes 85,000 to 130,000 clones, roughly two thirds detected once. Material: PBMCs. These receptors came from a female donor in good health and CMV-seronegative.

This chain links TRBV19 with TRBJ2-7; 9 nucleotides agree with TRBD1. The CDR3 extends over 15 amino acids. CDR1 is LNHDA and CDR2 is SQIVND in the germline V gene (reference sequence). V lost 3 bases and J lost 7; bases outside the gene matches: 10. CDR3 protein: CASSILTGGIGEQYF. The CDR3 DNA reads as TGTGCCAGTAGTATTCTGACAGGGGGAATAGGGGAGCAGTACTTC.

The chain is built from TRBV4-2 and TRBJ1-2; the D is unclear. CDR1 is LGHNA, CDR2 YNFKEQ, per germline. V dropped 0 bases and J dropped 0 bases, with 11 bases sitting between them. The CDR3 spans 16 residues. The DNA for the CDR3 is TGTGCCAGCAGCCAAGACGCCGGCGACACTAACTATGGCTACACCTTC. Residues: CASSQDAGDTNYGYTF.

The chain couples TRBV28 to TRBJ2-7, with D perhaps matching TRBD2 (6 bases). The CDR3 extends over 12 amino acids. Germline V gene data show CDR1 as MDHEN and CDR2 as SYDVKM. V lost 6 bases and J lost 3, with 9 bases in between. The CDR3 is CASSQTSYEQYF. CDR3 bases: TGTGCCAGCAGCCAGACTAGCTACGAGCAGTACTTC.

The rearrangement uses TRBV18 and TRBJ1-1; D is undetermined. CDR3 size: 12 residues. The V end was cut by 3 bases, the J end by 4 bases, with 6 bases between. Germline V gene data show CDR1 as KGHSH and CDR2 as LQKENI. The DNA of the CDR3 is TGTGCCAGCTCACCCGCGGGCACTGAAGCTTTCTTT. Amino acid sequence: CASSPAGTEAFF.

V gene TRBV23-1 combines with J gene TRBJ2-5; 10 bases line up with TRBD2. TRBV23-1 is known as an ORF, though its function is uncertain. The CDR3 runs 19 residues. V lost 6 bases, J lost 3 bases, and 19 bases stayed unmatched. For the CDR3, the DNA is TGCGCCAGCAGCCCGACCTGGGAGCGGGAGGGCTGTAGGGAAGAGACCCAGTACTTC. Its translation is CASSPTWEREGCREETQYF.

This clone has just one count. This chain connects TRBV9 to TRBJ2-7; 11 nucleotides match TRBD2. CDR1 is SGDLS and CDR2 is YYNGEE in the germline V gene. The CDR3 spans 16 residues. V gave up 0 bases and J gave up 2 bases; unmatched junction bases: 4. CDR3 in amino acids: CASSVAGTSGAYEQYF. The CDR3 DNA reads as TGTGCCAGCAGCGTAGCAGGGACTAGCGGTGCCTACGAGCAGTACTTC.

V usage is TRBV28 and J usage is TRBJ2-3, with 10 bases lining up with TRBD2. CDR1 MDHEN and CDR2 SYDVKM come from the germline V gene. The CDR3 runs to 17 residues. Unmatched junction bases numbered 8, after V lost 4 bases and J lost 1 base. The CDR3 DNA sequence: TGTGCCAGCAGTTCCCACTTAGCGGGAGGCCGCACAGATACGCAGTATTTT. Translated: CASSSHLAGGRTDTQYF.

This chain links TRBV10-1 with TRBJ2-1; 7 bases map to TRBD2. Germline CDR1 is WNHNN and CDR2 is SYGVQD (reference sequence). The length of the CDR3 is 15 residues. Trimming took 5 bases from V and 6 from J; bases not matched to a gene: 10. In DNA form, the CDR3 reads TGCGCCAGCAGTACCTTAGCGGGTAAGGGCAATGAGCAGTTCTTC. Translation gives CASSTLAGKGNEQFF.

The V call is TRBV29-1, the J call TRBJ2-3; 7 positions agree with TRBD1. V gave up 7 bases and J gave up 4 bases; unmatched junction bases: 5. Germline-derived CDR1 and CDR2 are SQVTM and ANQGSEA. This CDR3 spans 12 amino acids. The CDR3 loop reads CSGQGVPDTQYF. In DNA form, the CDR3 reads TGCAGCGGACAGGGAGTCCCAGATACGCAGTATTTT.

This chain connects TRBV6-5 to TRBJ1-2; D unclear. CDR1 is MNHEY, CDR2 SVGAGI, per germline. The CDR3 extends over 13 amino acids. The V end lost 6 bases, the J end lost 8 bases, and 16 bases lay between the germline ends. CDR3 sequence: CASSHGPRRGYTF. Here the CDR3 DNA reads TGTGCCAGCAGCCATGGGCCCCGCAGGGGCTACACCTTC.

This clone has more than one count but fewer than ten. The chain links TRBV5-4 to TRBJ2-7; TRBD1 matches 7 bases. The V segment lost 1 base and the J segment 5 bases; nucleotides outside the gene matches: 15. CDR1 is SGHNT and CDR2 is YYREEE in the germline V gene (reference sequence). This CDR3 spans 17 amino acids. The chain's CDR3 is CASSLWPRQGTGNEQYF. The CDR3 region has the DNA TGTGCCAGCAGCTTGTGGCCCCGACAGGGAACGGGGAACGAGCAGTACTTC.

The chain carries TRBV4-2 and TRBJ1-5; D gene ambiguous. V lost 0 bases to trimming and J lost 6 bases, with 6 bases between them. The CDR3 is made up of 13 amino acids. The germline V gene encodes CDR1 LGHNA and CDR2 YNFKEQ. In DNA, the CDR3 is TGTGCCAGCAGCCAAGATCGCGTTCAGCCCCAGCATTTT. Translated: CASSQDRVQPQHF.

This sequence joins TRBV4-2 and TRBJ2-6; D is perhaps TRBD1 (5 bases). The CDR3 length is 16 residues. Germline CDR1 reads LGHNA; CDR2 reads YNFKEQ. V shed 5 bases and J shed 1 base, with 12 bases lying between them. The CDR3 here is CASSFAQGSGANVLTF. The CDR3 region has the DNA TGTGCCAGCAGCTTCGCTCAGGGTTCTGGGGCCAACGTCCTGACTTTC.

The chain carries TRBV27 and TRBJ2-1; TRBD2 matches at 13 bases. Trimming removed 5 bases from V and 8 bases from J; junction bases left unmatched: 6. CDR1 and CDR2 (germline): MNHEY, SMNVEV (reference sequence). The CDR3 extends over 15 amino acids. CDR3 amino acids: CASSPWTSGSDEQFF. The DNA of the CDR3 is TGTGCCAGCAGTCCGTGGACTAGCGGGAGTGATGAGCAGTTCTTC.

This chain uses TRBV7-2 with TRBJ2-1, with 7 bases identical to TRBD1. The trim removed 5 bases at V and 12 bases at J, leaving 13 bases unmatched. CDR1 and CDR2 (germline): SGHTA, FQGNSA. CDR3 length: 14 residues. CDR3 residues: CASSPGRRTGLQFF. CDR3 nucleotide sequence: TGTGCCAGCAGCCCAGGAAGAAGGACAGGTTTGCAGTTCTTC.

There are a few counts of this clone. The chain carries TRBV30 and TRBJ1-3; D is unresolved. This CDR3 is 13 amino acids long. CDR1 and CDR2 (germline): GTSNPN, SVGIG (reference sequence). CDR3 coding DNA: TGTGCTCTCAAAGGGAGCTCTGGAAACACCATATATTTT. Its translation is CALKGSSGNTIYF.

The rearrangement joins TRBV20-1 to TRBJ2-7, with no clear D. The V end was cut by 5 bases, the J end by 6 bases, with 11 bases between. This CDR3 has 11 residues. CDR1 and CDR2 from the germline V gene are DFQATT and SNEGSKA (reference sequence). CDR3 sequence reads: CSAHGVGEQYF. Here the CDR3 DNA reads TGCAGTGCTCACGGAGTGGGCGAGCAGTACTTC.

The rearrangement joins TRBV9 to TRBJ2-1, with 7 bases identical to TRBD2. The CDR3 has 19 amino acids. Unmatched junction bases numbered 14, after V lost 2 bases and J lost 0 bases. Germline V lookup: CDR1 SGDLS, CDR2 YYNGEE. CDR3 loop: CASSVPPTSAPGSYNEQFF. In nucleotides, the CDR3 is TGTGCCAGCAGCGTTCCACCCACTAGCGCCCCTGGCTCCTACAATGAGCAGTTCTTC.

This chain joins TRBV11-2 and TRBJ1-2; D uncertain. From germline, CDR1 is SGHAT and CDR2 FQNNGV. This CDR3 spans 13 amino acids. V dropped 2 bases and J dropped 4 bases, with 8 bases sitting between them. The CDR3 region is CASSLSQVYGYTF. The CDR3 region has the DNA TGTGCCAGCAGCTTAAGCCAGGTCTATGGCTACACCTTC.

V is TRBV10-1 and J is TRBJ2-3, with a weak D call TRBD2 (6 bases). In germline, CDR1 is WNHNN, CDR2 SYGVQD (reference sequence). The V gene lost 3 bases and the J gene lost 2 bases, with 12 bases spanning the gap. The CDR3 totals 15 residues. The CDR3: CASSEGGKVTDTQYF. DNA of the CDR3: TGCGCCAGCAGTGAAGGCGGGAAGGTCACAGATACGCAGTATTTT.

The chain carries TRBV19 and TRBJ2-5; TRBD2 matches at 9 bases. V was pared by 3 bases and J by 4 bases, with 9 bases of the junction left unmatched. This CDR3 is built from 16 residues. The germline V gene encodes CDR1 LNHDA and CDR2 SQIVND (reference sequence). This CDR3 reads CASSIGVAGASETQYF. The CDR3 DNA reads as TGTGCCAGTAGTATTGGGGTAGCGGGAGCTTCAGAGACCCAGTACTTC. Looking up the rest from reference TRBV19 and TRBJ2-5 gives the full variable domain: DGGITQSPKYLFRKEGQNVTLSCEQNLNHDAMYWYRQDPGQGLRLIYYSQIVNDFQKGDIAEGYSVSREKKESFPLTVTSAQKNPTAFYLCASSIGVAGASETQYFGPGTRLLVL.

The chain links TRBV6-5 to TRBJ1-1, with 8 bases identical to TRBD1. Unmatched junction bases numbered 10, after V lost 6 bases and J lost 4 bases. Germline values: CDR1 MNHEY, CDR2 SVGAGI. CDR3 length: 15 amino acids. The chain's CDR3 is CASRDGQGKATEAFF. CDR3 sequence (DNA): TGTGCCAGCAGGGACGGACAGGGAAAAGCCACTGAAGCTTTCTTT.

V is TRBV14 and J is TRBJ1-2; 7 bases map to TRBD1. This CDR3 is built from 16 residues. Germline loops: CDR1 SGHDN, CDR2 FVKESK. The junction had 9 bases not matched to a gene; V was cut back by 2 bases and J by 3 bases. CDR3 in amino acids: CASSQYLGRGDYGYTF. In nucleotides, the CDR3 is TGTGCCAGCAGCCAATATCTCGGCAGGGGGGACTATGGCTACACCTTC.